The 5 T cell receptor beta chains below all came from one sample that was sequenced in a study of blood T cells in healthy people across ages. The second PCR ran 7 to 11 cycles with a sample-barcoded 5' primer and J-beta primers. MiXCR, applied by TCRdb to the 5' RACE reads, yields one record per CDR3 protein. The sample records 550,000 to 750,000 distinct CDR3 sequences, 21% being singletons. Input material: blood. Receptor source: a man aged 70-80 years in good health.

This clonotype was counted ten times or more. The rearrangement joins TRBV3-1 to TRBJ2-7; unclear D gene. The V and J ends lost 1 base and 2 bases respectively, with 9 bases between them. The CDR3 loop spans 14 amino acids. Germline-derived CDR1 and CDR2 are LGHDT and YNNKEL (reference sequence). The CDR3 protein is CASSQGGRAYEQYF. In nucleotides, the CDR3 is TGTGCCAGCAGCCAAGGAGGTAGGGCCTACGAGCAGTACTTC.

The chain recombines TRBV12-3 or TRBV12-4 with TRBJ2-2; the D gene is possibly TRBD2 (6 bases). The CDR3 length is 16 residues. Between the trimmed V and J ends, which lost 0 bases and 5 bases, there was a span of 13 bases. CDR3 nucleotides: TGTGCCAGCAGTTTAGCGCTTCCGGGAGTTACCGGGGAGCTGTTTTTT. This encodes CASSLALPGVTGELFF.

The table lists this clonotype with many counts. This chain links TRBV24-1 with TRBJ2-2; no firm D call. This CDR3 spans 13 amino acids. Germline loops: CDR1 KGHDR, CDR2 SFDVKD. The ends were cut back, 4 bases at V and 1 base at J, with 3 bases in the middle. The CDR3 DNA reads TGTGCCACCAGTGACGGGAACACCGGGGAGCTGTTTTTT. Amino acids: CATSDGNTGELFF.

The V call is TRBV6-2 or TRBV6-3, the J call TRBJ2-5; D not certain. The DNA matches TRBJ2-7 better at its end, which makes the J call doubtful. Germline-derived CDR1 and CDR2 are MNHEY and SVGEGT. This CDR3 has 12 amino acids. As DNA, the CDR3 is TGTGCCAGCAGAACTCAACCCTACGAGCAGTACTTC. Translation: CASRTQPYEQYF.

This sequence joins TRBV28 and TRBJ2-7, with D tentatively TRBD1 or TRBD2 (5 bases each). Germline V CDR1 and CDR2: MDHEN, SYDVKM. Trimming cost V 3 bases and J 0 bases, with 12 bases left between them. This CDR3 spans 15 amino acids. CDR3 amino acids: CASSFWDGSSYEQYF. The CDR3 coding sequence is TGTGCCAGCAGTTTTTGGGACGGTAGCTCCTACGAGCAGTACTTC.